Below are 2 T cell receptor beta chains sequenced from a single sample in a study of T cell responses to AZD1222 COVID-19 vaccine. The table came from immunoSEQ multiplex PCR; TCRdb's copy has only in-frame clones and leaves some out. The sample lists approximately 90,000 clones, 90% occurring once. The specimen was peripheral blood, collected on day 0 of AZD1222 vaccination. Receptors originate from an adult in good health.

The V call is TRBV5-5, the J call TRBJ1-2, with TRBD1 as a possible D gene (5 bases). Germline CDR1 reads SGHKS; CDR2 reads YYEKEE (reference sequence). V was trimmed by 3 bases and J by 4 bases, leaving 13 bases between them. CDR3 length: 14 amino acids. This chain's CDR3 is CASSSREWSYGYTF. CDR3 nucleotides: TGTGCCAGCAGCTCCAGGGAATGGAGCTATGGCTACACCTTC.

J is TRBJ2-3 and V is TRBV7-3; TRBD1 or TRBD2 may be the D gene (6 bases each). Trimming pared 5 bases from V and 6 bases from J, leaving 15 bases between. There are 14 residues in the CDR3. Germline V CDR1 and CDR2: SGHTA, FQGTGA. The CDR3 nucleotides are TGTGCCAGCAGCCCACCCGGGGGCGGCGATACGCAGTATTTT. Translation: CASSPPGGGDTQYF.